What follows are 30 T cell receptor beta chains derived from one specimen sequenced in a study of T cells in Graves' hyperthyroidism and ophthalmopathy. Amplification of TCR beta CDR3 regions used RNA as the template. The HTBI primer set served for first-round RT-PCR of the TCR CDR3. Each CDR3 protein is one row after TCRdb ran MiXCR on the multiplex PCR reads. The sample comprises some 510,000 distinct CDR3 sequences, just over 45% of which are singletons, and approximately 8.2% rests with the top ten. Material for sequencing was peripheral blood or thyroid tissue (not recorded which). Receptors originate from a woman between 18 and 30 years old with Graves' hyperthyroidism.

This sequence joins TRBV7-8 and TRBJ2-2; D is perhaps TRBD2 (6 bases). The V end lost 2 bases, the J end lost 2 bases, and 12 bases lay between the germline ends. CDR3 length: 16 amino acids. The germline V gene encodes CDR1 SGHVS and CDR2 FQNEAQ. CDR3 protein: CASSLRLAGNTGELFF. The CDR3 coding sequence is TGTGCCAGCAGCTTAAGGTTGGCGGGAAACACCGGGGAGCTGTTTTTT.

The chain employs TRBV14 and TRBJ1-5, with D uncertain. The CDR3 is made up of 11 amino acids. CDR1 SGHDN and CDR2 FVKESK come from the germline V gene. Trimming stripped 1 base from V and 9 bases from J, with 4 bases between. As DNA, the CDR3 is TGTGCCAGCAGCCAAGGTGGGCCCCAGCATTTT. This codes for CASSQGGPQHF.

This clonotype was seen ten or more times. V is TRBV7-6 and J is TRBJ1-4; 10 nucleotides align to TRBD1. Germline CDR1 and CDR2: SGHVS and FNYEAQ. CDR3 length equals 14 residues. V shed 5 bases and J 7 bases; nucleotides not matched to a gene: 4. The CDR3 loop reads CASSLRQGAEKLFF. The CDR3, as DNA: TGTGCCAGCAGCCTACGACAGGGGGCTGAAAAACTGTTTTTT.

This clonotype was seen more than once but under ten times. The V gene is TRBV7-9, the J gene TRBJ1-1; D remains unclear. V was clipped by 1 base and J by 1 base, with 10 bases between them. This CDR3 region has 15 residues. Germline CDR1 and CDR2: SEHNR and FQNEAQ (reference sequence). CDR3 nucleotide sequence: TGTGCCAGCAGCTTAGTAATGTCGGAGAACACTGAAGCTTTCTTT. It yields the protein CASSLVMSENTEAFF.

The chain has TRBV25-1 and TRBJ1-1; perhaps TRBD1 as D (6 bases). The CDR3 extends over 14 amino acids. V lost 1 base to trimming and J lost 7 bases, with 13 bases between them. Germline V lookup: CDR1 MGHDK, CDR2 SYGVNS. DNA for the CDR3: TGTGCCAGCAGTGAATGGCAGGGGATGAATGAAGCTTTCTTT. Residues: CASSEWQGMNEAFF.

The chain combines TRBV20-1 with TRBJ2-7; the D is unclear. The CDR3 length is 13 residues. V lost 2 bases, J lost 2 bases, and 10 bases lay in between. The germline V gene has CDR1 DFQATT and CDR2 SNEGSKA (reference sequence). The CDR3 DNA reads TGCAGTGCTAGATCTCAGCAGGCCTACGAGCAGTACTTC. The encoded protein is CSARSQQAYEQYF.

This clonotype was detected only once. The chain employs TRBV7-1 and TRBJ1-2, with D tentatively TRBD1 (6 bases). TRBV7-1 is given ORF status, its function remaining uncertain. CDR3 length equals 14 residues. V lost 3 bases and J lost 4, with 12 bases in between. As DNA, the CDR3 is TGTGCCAGCAGCTCCCCGGGGGGCGCCTATGGCTACACCTTC. This gives the protein CASSSPGGAYGYTF.

This clonotype appeared a few times. This chain joins TRBV5-1 and TRBJ2-6; D gene uncertain. V dropped 0 bases and J dropped 0 bases, with 7 bases sitting between them. This CDR3 comprises 16 residues. Germline V gene sequence: CDR1 SGHRS, CDR2 YFSETQ. The CDR3: CASSLGTYSGANVLTF. The CDR3, as DNA: TGCGCCAGCAGCTTGGGAACCTACTCTGGGGCCAACGTCCTGACTTTC.

The chain joins TRBV7-9 to TRBJ1-1, with 8 bases fitting TRBD1. The CDR3 has 13 amino acids. From germline, CDR1 is SEHNR and CDR2 FQNEAQ (reference sequence). After removal of 3 bases from V and 8 bases from J, the junction contained 5 bases not matched to a gene. DNA for the CDR3: TGTGCCAGCAGCTTCCCGGACAGGGTGGAAGCTTTCTTT. Encoded protein: CASSFPDRVEAFF.

Only a few counts were recorded for this clonotype. Germline is not matched at one junction end, which may reflect a read error. The chain has TRBV10-3 and TRBJ1-5; the D gene is possibly TRBD1 (6 bases). Germline CDR1 ENHRY, CDR2 SYGVKD. The CDR3 consists of 14 residues. This CDR3 is CASSTGMGNQPQHF. The CDR3 nucleotides are TGTGCCAGCAGTACAGGGATGGGAAATCAGCCCCAGCATTTT.

This clonotype occurred once. This sequence may be a read error, since a much larger clone differs from it by one base. J is TRBJ1-6 and V is TRBV6-1; D not resolved. With 1 base removed from V and 14 bases from J, the gap between germline ends came to 6 bases. Per germline, CDR1 MNHNS and CDR2 SASEGT. This CDR3 is 11 amino acids long. The CDR3 reads CASSEGYTLHF. CDR3 in DNA: TGTGCCAGCAGTGAAGGGTACACCCTCCACTTT.

V and J are TRBV24-1 and TRBJ2-1; 10 bases map to TRBD2. Germline CDR1 KGHDR, CDR2 SFDVKD. The CDR3 contains 16 residues. With 4 bases clipped from V and 5 bases from J, the junction kept 7 bases outside the gene matches. The DNA for the CDR3 is TGTGCCACCAGTGACCCAGCGGGAGGGAGCCACAATGAGCAGTTCTTC. Encoded protein: CATSDPAGGSHNEQFF.

This clonotype was seen at least ten times. The chain combines TRBV5-1 with TRBJ1-1; no clear D. The CDR3 covers 13 residues. Germline CDR1 is SGHRS and CDR2 is YFSETQ. Between the trimmed V and J ends, which lost 1 base and 0 bases, there was a span of 4 bases. The CDR3 reads CASSLRVNTEAFF. As DNA, the CDR3 is TGCGCCAGCAGCTTGAGGGTGAACACTGAAGCTTTCTTT. Supplemented by reference TRBV5-1 and TRBJ1-1, the full variable domain reads KAGVTQTPRYLIKTRGQQVTLSCSPISGHRSVSWYQQTPGQGLQFLFEYFSETQRNKGNFPGRFSGRQFSNSRSEMNVSTLELGDSALYLCASSLRVNTEAFFGQGTRLTVV.

The CDR3 loop reads CSARSGNTEAFF. The CDR3 DNA reads as TGCAGTGCTAGGTCGGGTAACACTGAAGCTTTCTTT. V and J are TRBV20-1 and TRBJ1-1; D is undetermined. The germline V gene has CDR1 DFQATT and CDR2 SNEGSKA (reference sequence). This CDR3 region has 12 residues. The ends were cut back, 3 bases at V and 2 bases at J, with 7 bases in the middle.

This clonotype was seen just once. V and J are TRBV5-1 and TRBJ2-7; D is possibly TRBD1 (6 bases). This CDR3 comprises 14 residues. Trimming pared 0 bases from V and 5 bases from J, leaving 12 bases between. CDR1 SGHRS and CDR2 YFSETQ come from the germline V gene. Written as DNA, the CDR3 is TGCGCCAGCAGCTTGGGGCAGGGGAAAGACGAGCAGTACTTC. Its protein product is CASSLGQGKDEQYF.

The J gene is TRBJ1-5, the V gene TRBV5-8; perhaps TRBD1 as D (6 bases). The CDR3 extends over 15 amino acids. V was shortened by 3 bases and J by 6 bases, with 16 bases between the two germline ends. CDR1 and CDR2 (germline): SGHTS, YDEGEE. In DNA, the CDR3 is TGTGCCAGCAGCTCGTTTGCCCAGGGGCGTCAGCCCCAGCATTTT. Its translation is CASSSFAQGRQPQHF.

The rearrangement joins TRBV19 to TRBJ1-3; maybe TRBD1 (5 bases). The germline gives CDR1 LNHDA, CDR2 SQIVND (reference sequence). V lost 7 bases to trimming and J lost 4 bases, with 17 bases between them. This CDR3 region has 15 residues. CDR3 sequence: CASTPIGGVGNTIYF. DNA of the CDR3: TGTGCCAGTACCCCTATTGGAGGGGTCGGAAACACCATATATTTT. The entire variable domain, with the rest obtained from reference TRBV19 and TRBJ1-3, is as follows: DGGITQSPKYLFRKEGQNVTLSCEQNLNHDAMYWYRQDPGQGLRLIYYSQIVNDFQKGDIAEGYSVSREKKESFPLTVTSAQKNPTAFYLCASTPIGGVGNTIYFGEGSWLTVV.

CDR3 nucleotide sequence: TGTGCCAGCAGTTATGCGCGGGACAGGGGACCGTACGAGCAGTACTTC. Translating it yields CASSYARDRGPYEQYF. This chain uses TRBV6-9 with TRBJ2-7; TRBD1 agrees at 10 bases. CDR1 and CDR2 (germline): MNHGY, SVAAGI. The CDR3 runs 16 residues. Unmatched junction bases numbered 8, after V lost 2 bases and J lost 4 bases.

The chain joins TRBV19 to TRBJ1-5; 8 nucleotides line up with TRBD1. CDR3 length equals 16 residues. CDR1 is LNHDA and CDR2 is SQIVND in the germline V gene (reference sequence). V was pared by 5 bases and J by 4 bases, with 10 bases of the junction left unmatched. CDR3 sequence reads: CASSSNRGNRNQPQHF. In nucleotides, the CDR3 is TGTGCCAGTAGTTCCAACAGGGGGAACAGGAATCAGCCCCAGCATTTT. Based on the CDR3 plus reference TRBV19 and TRBJ1-5, the full variable domain is DGGITQSPKYLFRKEGQNVTLSCEQNLNHDAMYWYRQDPGQGLRLIYYSQIVNDFQKGDIAEGYSVSREKKESFPLTVTSAQKNPTAFYLCASSSNRGNRNQPQHFGDGTRLSIL.

The chain is built from TRBV2 and TRBJ2-5, with 10 bases that match TRBD2. Germline V gene sequence: CDR1 SNHLY, CDR2 FYNNEI. The junction had 15 bases not matched to a gene; V was cut back by 7 bases and J by 1 base. The CDR3 contains 18 residues. The CDR3: CASTNRLWTSGLQETQYF. The CDR3 nucleotides read TGTGCCAGCACCAACCGGTTGTGGACTAGCGGTCTCCAAGAGACCCAGTACTTC.

V usage is TRBV10-3 and J usage is TRBJ1-2, with D hard to call. V lost 10 bases and J 4 bases, leaving 13 bases between the germline ends. This CDR3 has 12 amino acids. CDR1 and CDR2 (germline): ENHRY, SYGVKD. CDR3 DNA sequence: TGTGCCAACAGCTCGAATGCCTATGGCTACACCTTC. Translating gives CANSSNAYGYTF.

This clonotype has at least ten counts. The V call is TRBV2, the J call TRBJ1-6; tentative D call: TRBD1 (5 bases). With 6 bases removed from V and 7 bases from J, the gap between germline ends came to 22 bases. This CDR3 comprises 17 residues. Germline V lookup: CDR1 SNHLY, CDR2 FYNNEI. The CDR3 nucleotides read TGTGCCAGCAGCTCAAGGGGCGGCAGGGTGTGGAATTCACCCCTCCACTTT. It is translated as CASSSRGGRVWNSPLHF.

The chain recombines TRBV29-1 with TRBJ1-5; D remains ambiguous. The CDR3 contains 10 residues. V gave up 4 bases and J gave up 14 bases, with 12 bases separating them. CDR1 and CDR2 from the germline V gene are SQVTM and ANQGSEA. The CDR3 DNA sequence: TGCAGCGTTGGGGCAAGTTACGAGCATTTT. It codes for CSVGASYEHF. The whole variable domain, filled in from reference TRBV29-1 and TRBJ1-5, reads SAVISQKPSRDICQRGTSLTIQCQVDSQVTMMFWYRQQPGQSLTLIATANQGSEATYESGFVIDKFPISRPNLTFSTLTVSNMSPEDSSIYLCSVGASYEHFGDGTRLSIL.

The rearrangement links TRBV25-1 to TRBJ1-4, with a weak D call TRBD1 (6 bases). Trimming cost V 6 bases and J 0 bases, with 11 bases left between them. CDR1 MGHDK and CDR2 SYGVNS come from the germline V gene. CDR3 length: 15 amino acids. CDR3 loop: CASRRSGATNEKLFF. CDR3 nucleotides: TGTGCCAGCAGGCGATCAGGGGCAACTAATGAAAAACTGTTTTTT.

In its sample, this clonotype was seen many times. The CDR3 region is CASSPGVGGSPLHF. The CDR3 DNA reads TGTGCCAGCAGCCCCGGCGTGGGAGGTTCACCCCTCCACTTT. V usage is TRBV7-3 and J usage is TRBJ1-6; D unclear. V was shortened by 5 bases and J by 9 bases, with 14 bases between the two germline ends. The germline V gene encodes CDR1 SGHTA and CDR2 FQGTGA. The CDR3 contains 14 residues. Combining the CDR3 with reference TRBV7-3 and TRBJ1-6 gives the whole variable domain GAGVSQTPSNKVTEKGKYVELRCDPISGHTALYWYRQSLGQGPEFLIYFQGTGAADDSGLPNDRFFAVRPEGSVSTLKIQRTERGDSAVYLCASSPGVGGSPLHFGNGTRLTVT.

CDR3 in DNA: TGTGCCAGCAAGACAGGCCCGGCCGGGGAGCTGTTTTTT. This codes for CASKTGPAGELFF. This chain uses TRBV6-1 with TRBJ2-2, with D tentatively TRBD1 (6 bases). This CDR3 contains 13 residues. Germline V CDR1 and CDR2: MNHNS, SASEGT. Trimming took 7 bases from V and 6 from J, leaving 12 bases between them.

Ten or more counts support this clonotype. The chain uses TRBV29-1 and TRBJ1-5; 8 bases are a match to TRBD1. The CDR3 runs to 13 residues. Losses at the gene ends were 7 bases for V and 6 bases for J; bases not matched to a gene: 8. Germline V gene sequence: CDR1 SQVTM, CDR2 ANQGSEA. CDR3 protein: CSAGQVEGQPQHF. The DNA for the CDR3 is TGCAGCGCGGGACAGGTGGAGGGTCAGCCCCAGCATTTT.

This clonotype was recorded many times. The gene calls are TRBV24-1 and TRBJ2-2; 8 nucleotides match TRBD2. The CDR3 contains 13 residues. Germline CDR1 is KGHDR and CDR2 is SFDVKD. J gave up 7 bases and V 6 bases, and 3 bases lay outside the gene matches. CDR3 nucleotides: TGTGCCACCAGTCTAGCGGGCGGCGGGGAGCTGTTTTTT. Encoded protein: CATSLAGGGELFF.

This clonotype showed up many times. Possible read error: a much larger clone is one base away. The rearrangement uses TRBV7-2 and TRBJ2-6; D is uncertain. Looked up from germline, CDR1 is SGHTA and CDR2 is FQGNSA. The V and J ends lost 6 bases and 0 bases respectively, with 6 bases between them. This CDR3 is built from 14 residues. CDR3 protein: CASRESSGANVLTF. The CDR3 nucleotides read TGTGCCAGCAGGGAGAGCTCTGGGGCCAACGTCCTGACTTTC. The full variable domain, completed using reference TRBV7-2 and TRBJ2-6, is GAGVSQSPSNKVTEKGKDVELRCDPISGHTALYWYRQSLGQGLEFLIYFQGNSAPDKSGLPSDRFSAERTGGSVSTLTIQRTQQEDSAVYLCASRESSGANVLTFGAGSRLTVL.

This clonotype was counted between two and nine times. The chain has TRBV15 and TRBJ1-1; D unclear. The CDR3 loop spans 15 amino acids. V shed 0 bases and J shed 7 bases, with 15 bases lying between them. Germline loops: CDR1 LNHNV, CDR2 YYDKDF (reference sequence). The CDR3 loop is CATSRDLDIGFEAFF. In DNA, the CDR3 is TGTGCCACCAGCAGAGATTTAGACATTGGGTTTGAAGCTTTCTTT.